These T cell receptor beta chains were read from a single sample in a study of follicular helper T cells after annual influenza vaccination. Here immunoSEQ multiplex PCR was the method, and the copy in TCRdb shows in-frame clones only, minus some. Of about 9,300 clones detected, approximately 90% appear once; the ten largest clones hold approximately 0.48%. The sample consisted of CXCR5+ CD38- circulating T follicular helper cells from blood, taken on the day of influenza vaccination. The receptor set was obtained from an adult who received the influenza vaccine. Each CDR3 is given with its conserved first and last residue. D genes are given only for firm matches. Rows give clone size only sometimes, using once, few, many, or a class for an expanded clone.

V: TRBV19; D: TRBD1; size: .; length: 17; J: TRBJ1-4; CDR3: CASSMGQTLATNEKLFF; DNA: TGTGCCAGTAGTATGGGACAGACCTTAGCAACTAATGAAAAACTGTTTTTT
V: TRBV6-5; D: TRBD2; size: .; length: 13; J: TRBJ2-2; CDR3: CASTRGDTGELFF; DNA: TGTGCCAGCACCCGGGGGGACACCGGGGAGCTGTTTTTT
V: TRBV4-2; D: TRBD1; size: few; length: 15; J: TRBJ1-1; CDR3: CASSQGQGENTEAFF; DNA: TGTGCCAGCAGCCAAGGACAGGGCGAGAACACTGAAGCTTTCTTT
V: TRBV5-4; D: TRBD1; size: .; length: 14; J: TRBJ2-7; CDR3: CASSSGQEPYEQYF; DNA: TGTGCCAGCAGCTCGGGACAGGAGCCCTACGAGCAGTACTTC
V: TRBV7-2; D: .; size: once; length: 14; J: TRBJ1-2; CDR3: CASSHPGSSYGYTF; DNA: TGTGCCAGCAGTCACCCAGGGTCGAGCTATGGCTACACCTTC
V: TRBV2; D: TRBD2; size: once; length: 16; J: TRBJ2-7; CDR3: CASRAPGLAGVYEQYF; DNA: TGTGCCAGCAGGGCCCCGGGACTAGCGGGGGTTTACGAGCAGTACTTC
V: TRBV10-3; D: .; size: few; length: 13; J: TRBJ1-2; CDR3: CAIRDGTSNGYTF; DNA: TGTGCCATCAGAGACGGGACATCAAATGGCTACACCTTC
V: TRBV5-1; D: .; size: once; length: 18; J: TRBJ1-2; CDR3: CASSPRDRFQKANYGYTF; DNA: TGCGCCAGCAGCCCCAGAGACAGGTTCCAAAAAGCTAACTATGGCTACACCTTC
V: TRBV2; D: .; size: few; length: 14; J: TRBJ1-2; CDR3: CASSSYREGYGYTF; DNA: TGTGCCAGCAGTTCCTACAGGGAGGGCTATGGCTACACCTTC
V: TRBV2; D: .; size: .; length: 15; J: TRBJ2-3; CDR3: CASSLLGVSTDTQYF; DNA: TGTGCCAGCAGTCTCCTGGGGGTTTCGACAGATACGCAGTATTTT
V: TRBV4-1; D: .; size: .; length: 14; J: TRBJ1-3; CDR3: CARNWGISGNTIYF; DNA: TGCGCCCGCAATTGGGGGATCTCTGGAAACACCATATATTTT
V: TRBV25-1; D: .; size: .; length: 12; J: TRBJ2-1; CDR3: CASSEGDNEQFF; DNA: TGTGCCAGCAGTGAAGGGGACAATGAGCAGTTCTTC
V: TRBV27; D: TRBD1; size: .; length: 14; J: TRBJ1-5; CDR3: CASSLSGGDQPQHF; DNA: TGTGCCAGCAGTTTATCAGGGGGCGATCAGCCCCAGCATTTT
V: TRBV11-2; D: .; size: .; length: 14; J: TRBJ2-1; CDR3: CASSLDREGNEQFF; DNA: TGTGCCAGCAGCTTAGACAGGGAAGGCAATGAGCAGTTCTTC
V: TRBV6-1; D: TRBD2; size: .; length: 13; J: TRBJ2-7; CDR3: CASSYTSGYEQYF; DNA: TGTGCCAGCAGTTATACTAGCGGCTACGAGCAGTACTTC
V: TRBV21-1; D: .; size: .; length: 11; J: TRBJ2-3; CDR3: CAYQTDYPQYF; DNA: TGTGCCTACCAAACGGACTACCCACAGTATTTT
V: TRBV11-3; D: .; size: .; length: 12; J: TRBJ2-3; CDR3: CASSLDADTQYF; DNA: TGTGCCAGCAGCTTAGATGCAGATACGCAGTATTTT
V: TRBV19; D: .; size: .; length: 12; J: TRBJ2-7; CDR3: CASSIEGHEQYF; DNA: TGTGCCAGTAGTATAGAAGGCCACGAGCAGTACTTC
V: TRBV2; D: .; size: .; length: 13; J: TRBJ2-3; CDR3: CASSGTVRDTQYF; DNA: TGTGCCAGCAGTGGGACAGTCCGGGATACGCAGTATTTT
V: TRBV11-2; D: .; size: .; length: 11; J: TRBJ1-1; CDR3: CASRPDTEAFF; DNA: TGTGCCAGCAGGCCCGACACTGAAGCTTTCTTT
V: TRBV5-1; D: TRBD1; size: few; length: 15; J: TRBJ1-2; CDR3: CASSLDGTASYGYTF; DNA: TGCGCCAGCAGCTTGGACGGGACAGCCTCGTATGGCTACACCTTC
V: TRBV21-1; D: .; size: .; length: 12; J: TRBJ2-3; CDR3: CASRGGRDTQYF; DNA: TGTGCCAGCAGGGGGGGCCGCGATACGCAGTATTTT
V: TRBV2; D: TRBD1; size: few; length: 13; J: TRBJ1-2; CDR3: CASDQQGRTGYTF; DNA: TGTGCCAGCGATCAACAGGGGAGGACTGGCTACACCTTC
V: TRBV2; D: TRBD1; size: .; length: 15; J: TRBJ2-7; CDR3: CASRLRQGMIYEQYF; DNA: TGTGCCAGCAGACTCAGACAGGGCATGATCTACGAGCAGTACTTC
V: TRBV7-2; D: .; size: .; length: 13; J: TRBJ2-7; CDR3: CASSFPGKYEQYF; DNA: TGTGCCAGCAGCTTTCCAGGAAAATACGAGCAGTACTTC
V: TRBV28; D: .; size: .; length: 15; J: TRBJ1-5; CDR3: CASRGGTGSNQPQHF; DNA: TGTGCCAGCAGGGGGGGCACAGGATCCAATCAGCCCCAGCATTTT
V: TRBV7-2; D: .; size: .; length: 17; J: TRBJ1-2; CDR3: CASSLNSEERRLYGYTF; DNA: TGTGCCAGCAGCTTAAATTCGGAGGAGCGGCGGCTGTATGGCTACACCTTC
V: TRBV6-6; D: .; size: .; length: 14; J: TRBJ2-7; CDR3: CASAPNRGLYEQYF; DNA: TGTGCCAGCGCCCCAAACAGGGGACTGTACGAGCAGTACTTC
V: TRBV7-2; D: TRBD1; size: .; length: 13; J: TRBJ1-3; CDR3: CASSKGGGNTIYF; DNA: TGTGCCAGCAGCAAAGGGGGCGGAAACACCATATATTTT
V: TRBV4-1; D: .; size: once; length: 14; J: TRBJ2-1; CDR3: CASSREGGGHEQFF; DNA: TGCGCCAGCAGCCGGGAGGGTGGGGGCCATGAGCAGTTCTTC
V: TRBV7-6; D: TRBD1; size: .; length: 14; J: TRBJ1-6; CDR3: CASSSDRAGSPLHF; DNA: TGTGCCAGCAGCTCAGACAGGGCAGGTTCACCCCTCCACTTT
V: TRBV7-9; D: TRBD1; size: .; length: 14; J: TRBJ1-2; CDR3: CASSRYRGSYGYTF; DNA: TGTGCCAGCAGCCGATACAGGGGATCCTATGGCTACACCTTC
V: TRBV15; D: TRBD2; size: .; length: 16; J: TRBJ2-1; CDR3: CATSRDLVGGAHEQFF; DNA: TGTGCCACCAGCAGAGATTTGGTCGGGGGGGCACATGAGCAGTTCTTC
V: TRBV25-1; D: .; size: once; length: 14; J: TRBJ2-3; CDR3: CASSAFQGTDTQYF; DNA: TGTGCCAGCAGTGCATTCCAGGGCACAGATACGCAGTATTTT
V: TRBV10-1; D: .; size: .; length: 13; J: TRBJ1-1; CDR3: CASSEHRDTEAFF; DNA: TGCGCCAGCAGTGAACACAGGGACACTGAAGCTTTCTTT
V: TRBV6-5; D: .; size: .; length: 14; J: TRBJ2-2; CDR3: CASTVAGNTGELFF; DNA: TGTGCCAGCACGGTTGCGGGGAACACCGGGGAGCTGTTTTTT
V: TRBV5-1; D: TRBD1; size: .; length: 15; J: TRBJ1-1; CDR3: CASSTGTGVNTEAFF; DNA: TGCGCCAGCAGCACGGGGACAGGGGTTAACACTGAAGCTTTCTTT
V: TRBV6-5; D: TRBD1; size: .; length: 14; J: TRBJ2-3; CDR3: CASSRGQGADTQYF; DNA: TGTGCCAGCAGTAGGGGGCAGGGTGCAGATACGCAGTATTTT
V: TRBV15; D: .; size: .; length: 18; J: TRBJ2-3; CDR3: CATSRDWGGTYSTDTQYF; DNA: TGTGCCACCAGCAGAGATTGGGGGGGGACATACTCCACAGATACGCAGTATTTT
V: TRBV18; D: TRBD2; size: .; length: 16; J: TRBJ2-2; CDR3: CASSLSSGGRTGELFF; DNA: TGTGCCAGCTCACTATCTAGCGGGGGACGAACCGGGGAGCTGTTTTTT
V: TRBV4-2; D: .; size: few; length: 15; J: TRBJ1-2; CDR3: CASSQDKGWDDGYTF; DNA: TGTGCCAGCAGCCAAGATAAGGGCTGGGATGATGGCTACACCTTC
V: TRBV19; D: TRBD1; size: once; length: 15; J: TRBJ1-1; CDR3: CASSTRQGQGTEAFF; DNA: TGTGCCAGTAGTACCCGACAGGGTCAGGGCACTGAAGCTTTCTTT
V: TRBV6-5; D: .; size: .; length: 13; J: TRBJ1-2; CDR3: CASSLDRLYGYTF; DNA: TGTGCCAGCAGTTTGGACAGACTTTATGGCTACACCTTC
V: TRBV6-1; D: .; size: .; length: 15; J: TRBJ1-2; CDR3: CASSPRPGKGYGYTF; DNA: TGTGCCAGCAGCCCTAGACCCGGTAAGGGCTATGGCTACACCTTC
V: TRBV2; D: .; size: .; length: 17; J: TRBJ1-5; CDR3: CASSERRAAYSNQPQHF; DNA: TGTGCCAGCAGTGAACGACGGGCAGCGTATAGCAATCAGCCCCAGCATTTT
V: TRBV2; D: .; size: .; length: 12; J: TRBJ2-3; CDR3: CASHDYTDTQYF; DNA: TGTGCCAGCCATGACTACACAGATACGCAGTATTTT
V: TRBV27; D: .; size: .; length: 13; J: TRBJ1-2; CDR3: CASSKNNNYGYTF; DNA: TGTGCCAGCAGTAAAAACAATAACTATGGCTACACCTTC
V: TRBV7-3; D: TRBD1; size: .; length: 14; J: TRBJ2-2; CDR3: CASSLQGASGELFF; DNA: TGTGCCAGCAGTCTACAGGGGGCCAGCGGGGAGCTGTTTTTT
V: TRBV6-1; D: .; size: .; length: 14; J: TRBJ1-3; CDR3: CASSRGVEGNTIYF; DNA: TGTGCCAGCAGTAGGGGGGTAGAGGGAAACACCATATATTTT
V: TRBV19; D: .; size: .; length: 13; J: TRBJ1-2; CDR3: CASSPRDAYGYTF; DNA: TGTGCCAGTAGTCCCCGGGACGCCTATGGCTACACCTTC
V: TRBV7-6; D: .; size: .; length: 15; J: TRBJ1-3; CDR3: CASSVKPGDGNTIYF; DNA: TGTGCCAGCAGCGTAAAACCAGGGGATGGAAACACCATATATTTT